These 27 T cell receptor beta chains came from one sample sequenced in a study of CD8 T cells in Susac syndrome. Reverse transcription of about 0.5 to 1 ug RNA was carried out with random hexamers. TCRdb passed the immunoSEQ multiplex PCR reads through MiXCR, listing each CDR3 protein once. The sample yields over 100,000 distinct CDR3 sequences, roughly 91% seen once. What was sequenced was CD4+ T cells from PBMCs. The receptors originated from a human donor in good health.

The V gene is TRBV12-3 or TRBV12-4, the J gene TRBJ1-1; 9 bases line up with TRBD1. CDR3 length: 14 residues. With 5 bases clipped from V and 2 bases from J, the junction kept 3 bases outside the gene matches. CDR3 protein: CASSRDRANTEAFF. The CDR3 DNA reads TGTGCCAGCAGTCGGGACAGGGCCAACACTGAAGCTTTCTTT.

V and J are TRBV2 and TRBJ1-3; D remains unclear. V was cut by 7 bases and J by 6 bases, with 7 bases left in between. The CDR3 consists of 11 residues. Germline CDR1 is SNHLY and CDR2 is FYNNEI. The CDR3 reads CASNPLNTIYF. The DNA for the CDR3 is TGTGCCAGCAACCCCTTAAACACCATATATTTT.

The chain couples TRBV20-1 to TRBJ1-2; D remains unclear. Germline CDR1 DFQATT, CDR2 SNEGSKA (reference sequence). The germline V and J ends were trimmed by 6 bases and 7 bases, with 12 bases remaining between them. This CDR3 is 11 amino acids long. Here the CDR3 reads CSALDYPGYTF. DNA for the CDR3: TGCAGTGCCTTGGACTATCCTGGCTACACCTTC.

The chain recombines TRBV5-1 with TRBJ2-3; 7 bases line up with TRBD1. This CDR3 has 14 residues. V lost 7 bases to trimming and J lost 2 bases; unmatched junction nucleotides: 7. CDR1 and CDR2 (germline): SGHRS, YFSETQ. For the CDR3, the DNA is TGCGCCAGCGAACAGGGGTCCTTCACAGATACGCAGTATTTT. It specifies CASEQGSFTDTQYF.

The chain couples TRBV5-1 to TRBJ1-2; D unclear. Trimming shortened V by 0 bases and J by 6 bases, and 12 bases separated the two germline ends. Per germline, CDR1 SGHRS and CDR2 YFSETQ. This CDR3 is 14 amino acids long. CDR3 amino acids: CASSLALQKHGYTF. CDR3 nucleotides: TGCGCCAGCAGCTTGGCCTTACAGAAGCATGGCTACACCTTC. Full variable domain (remainder filled in from reference TRBV5-1 and TRBJ1-2): KAGVTQTPRYLIKTRGQQVTLSCSPISGHRSVSWYQQTPGQGLQFLFEYFSETQRNKGNFPGRFSGRQFSNSRSEMNVSTLELGDSALYLCASSLALQKHGYTFGSGTRLTVV.

This clonotype came up once. V gene TRBV18 combines with J gene TRBJ1-5; 10 bases map to TRBD1. The germline V gene has CDR1 KGHSH and CDR2 LQKENI. V was clipped by 5 bases and J by 11 bases; unmatched bases: 6. CDR3 length equals 13 residues. The CDR3 sequence: CASSTDRGLAQHF. In DNA form, the CDR3 reads TGTGCCAGCTCAACGGACAGGGGGTTAGCCCAGCATTTT.

The V call is TRBV3-1, the J call TRBJ2-7, with D unclear. Deletions cut 1 base from V and 5 bases from J, with 6 bases between. The V gene's germline CDR1 is LGHDT and CDR2 YNNKEL (reference sequence). The CDR3 runs 12 residues. CDR3 coding DNA: TGTGCCAGCAGCCAAGCGGTCCACGAGCAGTACTTC. Translation: CASSQAVHEQYF.

The chain combines TRBV4-2 with TRBJ2-3; D remains unclear. Trimming removed 2 bases from V and 2 bases from J, with 11 bases in between. The CDR3 is 15 amino acids. Germline V CDR1 and CDR2: LGHNA, YNFKEQ. In DNA form, the CDR3 reads TGTGCCAGCAGCCAAAACTCGATATCCACAGATACGCAGTATTTT. Encoded protein: CASSQNSISTDTQYF.

This sequence joins TRBV5-6 and TRBJ2-2; TRBD2 is a possible D gene (6 bases). This CDR3 has 15 amino acids. Trimming left V 2 bases short and J 2 bases short, with 10 bases between. Germline V lookup: CDR1 SGHDT, CDR2 YYEEEE. The CDR3 nucleotides are TGTGCCAGCAGCTTTGGCGGGACTAACACCGGGGAGCTGTTTTTT. Translating gives CASSFGGTNTGELFF.

The CDR3 sequence is CASSLGSGWPYEQYF. The DNA of the CDR3 is TGTGCCAGCAGCTTAGGTTCAGGGTGGCCCTACGAGCAGTACTTC. The chain recombines TRBV7-9 with TRBJ2-7; tentative D call: TRBD1 (5 bases). CDR1 SEHNR and CDR2 FQNEAQ come from the germline V gene (reference sequence). Trimming cost V 1 base and J 2 bases, with 12 bases left between them. The length of the CDR3 is 15 residues.

V is TRBV9 and J is TRBJ2-6; D possibly corresponds to TRBD1 (6 bases). CDR1 and CDR2 (germline): SGDLS, YYNGEE. The CDR3 runs 16 residues. With 3 bases removed from V and 1 base from J, the gap between germline ends came to 11 bases. In nucleotides, the CDR3 is TGTGCCAGCAGCGATGATACAGGGTCTGGGGCCAACGTCCTGACTTTC. As protein: CASSDDTGSGANVLTF.

The rearrangement links TRBV9 to TRBJ1-6; D is perhaps TRBD1 (5 bases). The CDR3 covers 15 residues. CDR1 and CDR2 from the germline V gene are SGDLS and YYNGEE. With 3 bases removed from V and 7 bases from J, the gap between germline ends came to 14 bases. The CDR3 loop reads CASSEVGTVNSPLHF. The CDR3 DNA follows: TGTGCCAGCAGCGAAGTCGGGACGGTAAATTCACCCCTCCACTTT.

This clonotype was counted between two and nine times. The chain recombines TRBV29-1 with TRBJ2-7, with TRBD1 matching over 9 bases. The CDR3 sequence is 16 residues long. Germline CDR1 is SQVTM and CDR2 is ANQGSEA. Trimming at V came to 7 bases and at J to 2 bases, leaving 15 bases not matched to a gene. The CDR3 DNA reads TGCAGCGCCCTAGGTCTGGGGGACAGGGTTACCTACGAGCAGTACTTC. Translating gives CSALGLGDRVTYEQYF.

The chain couples TRBV3-1 to TRBJ2-7; 8 bases line up with TRBD2. The germline V gene has CDR1 LGHDT and CDR2 YNNKEL (reference sequence). CDR3 length: 17 amino acids. V gave up 1 base and J gave up 4 bases; unmatched junction bases: 12. The CDR3 reads CASSQAREGDGEYEQYF. CDR3 nucleotides: TGTGCCAGCAGCCAAGCACGGGAGGGCGATGGAGAATACGAGCAGTACTTC.

The V gene is TRBV20-1, the J gene TRBJ2-7, with a weak D call TRBD1 (8 bases). Germline loops: CDR1 DFQATT, CDR2 SNEGSKA (reference sequence). V gave up 0 bases and J gave up 3 bases, with 15 bases separating them. CDR3 length equals 15 residues. The CDR3 nucleotides are TGCAGTGCTAGAGATCGCACAGGGGGGGTCTACGAGCAGTACTTC. Amino acids: CSARDRTGGVYEQYF.

The chain recombines TRBV12-3 or TRBV12-4 with TRBJ1-2, with unresolved D. V lost 4 bases to trimming and J lost 6 bases, with 15 bases between them. The CDR3 totals 14 residues. This CDR3 is CASSSRTWGDGYTF. In DNA, the CDR3 is TGTGCCAGCAGTTCCAGAACCTGGGGAGATGGCTACACCTTC.

This sequence joins TRBV9 and TRBJ2-3, with D uncertain. This CDR3 is 15 amino acids long. CDR1 is SGDLS, CDR2 YYNGEE, per germline. V shed 2 bases and J shed 0 bases, with 10 bases lying between them. CDR3 sequence reads: CASSVGMRSTDTQYF. CDR3 DNA sequence: TGTGCCAGCAGCGTCGGCATGAGAAGCACAGATACGCAGTATTTT.

The V call is TRBV20-1, the J call TRBJ2-7; D is undetermined. The CDR3 is 12 residues long. CDR1 and CDR2 from the germline V gene are DFQATT and SNEGSKA (reference sequence). The V and J ends lost 6 bases and 3 bases respectively, with 12 bases between them. CDR3 DNA sequence: TGCAGTGCATCGCTACAGAACTACGAGCAGTACTTC. Amino acid sequence: CSASLQNYEQYF.

The chain recombines TRBV5-4 with TRBJ1-1; no firm D call. This CDR3 is 14 amino acids long. V lost 5 bases and J lost 0, with 11 bases in between. Germline assignment: CDR1 SGHNT and CDR2 YYREEE (reference sequence). CDR3 protein: CASSYPALNTEAFF. The DNA of the CDR3 is TGTGCCAGCAGTTATCCTGCTTTGAACACTGAAGCTTTCTTT. The whole variable domain, remainder taken from reference TRBV5-4 and TRBJ1-1, is ETGVTQSPTHLIKTRGQQVTLRCSSQSGHNTVSWYQQALGQGPQFIFQYYREEENGRGNFPPRFSGLQFPNYSSELNVNALELDDSALYLCASSYPALNTEAFFGQGTRLTVV.

The chain couples TRBV19 to TRBJ2-1, with D tentatively TRBD1 (5 bases). Germline loops: CDR1 LNHDA, CDR2 SQIVND (reference sequence). This CDR3 has 13 amino acids. With 3 bases removed from V and 6 bases from J, the gap between germline ends came to 9 bases. The CDR3, as DNA: TGTGCCAGTAGTATCGGCAGGGCCAATGAGCAGTTCTTC. Protein sequence: CASSIGRANEQFF.

The chain uses TRBV29-1 and TRBJ2-2; 7 bases line up with TRBD1. The V gene's germline CDR1 is SQVTM and CDR2 ANQGSEA. Trimming at V came to 7 bases and at J to 7 bases, leaving 9 bases not matched to a gene. This CDR3 has 13 residues. The CDR3 is CSGRVSGGGELFF. CDR3 coding DNA: TGCAGCGGACGGGTTTCAGGGGGCGGGGAGCTGTTTTTT.

The chain employs TRBV2 and TRBJ1-5, with 9 bases that match TRBD1. The germline gives CDR1 SNHLY, CDR2 FYNNEI. Trimming cost V 6 bases and J 0 bases; bases outside gene matches: 6. The CDR3 contains 16 residues. For the CDR3, the DNA is TGTGCCAGCAGCGGACAGGGGCAACATAGCAATCAGCCCCAGCATTTT. Translation: CASSGQGQHSNQPQHF. Based on the CDR3 plus reference TRBV2 and TRBJ1-5, the full variable domain is EPEVTQTPSHQVTQMGQEVILRCVPISNHLYFYWYRQILGQKVEFLVSFYNNEISEKSEIFDDQFSVERPDGSNFTLKIRSTKLEDSAMYFCASSGQGQHSNQPQHFGDGTRLSIL.

This clonotype was detected only a few times. The chain joins TRBV12-5 to TRBJ2-5; D is unclear. This CDR3 region has 11 residues. V lost 6 bases and J 4 bases, leaving 6 bases between the germline ends. CDR1 and CDR2 from the germline V gene are LGHNT and FRNRAP. In DNA, the CDR3 is TGTGCTAGTGGCCTCGGAGAGACCCAGTACTTC. It translates to CASGLGETQYF.

The chain employs TRBV7-8 and TRBJ1-4; 9 bases are a match to TRBD1. After removal of 5 bases from V and 7 bases from J, the junction contained 5 bases not matched to a gene. This CDR3 has 14 amino acids. The germline V gene encodes CDR1 SGHVS and CDR2 FQNEAQ. The CDR3 DNA sequence: TGTGCCAGCAGCAGGGGACAGGGAGGTGAAAAACTGTTTTTT. It yields the protein CASSRGQGGEKLFF.

V is TRBV12-5 and J is TRBJ1-5; D unresolved. V lost 5 bases, J lost 0 bases, and 8 bases lay in between. Germline CDR1 reads LGHNT; CDR2 reads FRNRAP. This CDR3 has 14 residues. The CDR3 sequence: CASGPGTSNQPQHF. CDR3 nucleotide sequence: TGTGCTAGTGGTCCAGGCACTAGCAATCAGCCCCAGCATTTT. The full variable domain, its missing parts supplied by reference TRBV12-5 and TRBJ1-5, is DARVTQTPRHKVTEMGQEVTMRCQPILGHNTVFWYRQTMMQGLELLAYFRNRAPLDDSGMPKDRFSAEMPDATLATLKIQPSEPRDSAVYFCASGPGTSNQPQHFGDGTRLSIL.

This chain connects TRBV7-3 to TRBJ1-1; 7 bases are a match to TRBD1. V lost 5 bases, J lost 5 bases, and 11 bases stayed unmatched. Per the germline V gene, CDR1 is SGHTA and CDR2 is FQGTGA. This CDR3 spans 15 amino acids. CDR3 in amino acids: CASSPSGQTGTEAFF. The CDR3, as DNA: TGTGCCAGCAGCCCTTCGGGACAGACGGGGACTGAAGCTTTCTTT.

This rearrangement joins TRBV6-1 to TRBJ2-3, with D tentatively TRBD1 (6 bases). This CDR3 has 15 residues. Trimming stripped 10 bases from V and 4 bases from J, with 21 bases between. Germline V gene lookup returns CDR1 MNHNS and CDR2 SASEGT. CDR3 DNA: TGTGCCAACAGACGAGGCCCACAGGGTCCAGATACGCAGTATTTT. The encoded protein is CANRRGPQGPDTQYF.